Described below is a single T cell receptor (beta chain) sequence and its context. The germline V and J ends were trimmed by 0 bases and 1 base, with 6 bases remaining between them. This CDR3 has 14 residues. Germline values: CDR1 KGHSY, CDR2 FQNENV. Some clones are missing from TCRdb's copy, which holds only in-frame ones; the method was immunoSEQ multiplex PCR. This table has about 62,000 clones, around 90% appearing once. This entry comes from a study of blood T cell repertoires in COVID-19. At the level of the study: Nucleic acid was either cDNA or gDNA, and it came from T cells, B-cell-depleted T cells, or PBMCs.

The gene calls are TRBV16 and TRBJ2-5; no reliable D call. The sequenced material came from peripheral blood. This TCR was sampled from a man between 65 and 85 years old with acute or convalescent COVID-19. This chain's CDR3 is CASSQSSLQETQYF. Written as DNA, the CDR3 is TGTGCCAGCAGCCAATCGAGCCTCCAAGAGACCCAGTACTTC. The full variable domain, in which reference TRBV16 and TRBJ2-5 provide the parts outside the CDR3, is GEEVAQTPKHLVRGEGQKAKLYCAPIKGHSYVFWYQQVLKNEFKFLISFQNENVFDETGMPKERFSAKCLPNSPCSLEIQATKLEDSAVYFCASSQSSLQETQYFGPGTRLLVL.